This T cell receptor beta chain was retrieved from a study of cytomegalovirus exposure and HLA in healthy donors. Of note for this clone: Its antigen remains unidentified.

Notes on the study in general: The authors later linked a missense DCLRE1C variant to TCR beta V- and J-gene trimming.

Primers included in the PCR were 60 Vbeta and 13 Jbeta primers. Method: immunoSEQ multiplex PCR; TCRdb's copy keeps in-frame clones and lacks some. The sample lists 120,000 or so clones, about two thirds seen once, with around 4% in the top ten. Trimming cost V 0 bases and J 5 bases; bases outside gene matches: 5. This CDR3 contains 15 residues. The germline CDR1 and CDR2 sequences are SGDLS and YYNGEE. The donors gave bone marrow, and they were healthy. The genes are TRBV9 and TRBJ2-7; 10 nucleotides match TRBD1. The specimen was PBMCs. The origin of this receptor is a man aged 30-40 years in good health and CMV-seronegative. The CDR3 DNA sequence: TGTGCCAGCAGCGTAGAGACAGGGGGCTTCGACGAGCAGTACTTC. Translated, it gives CASSVETGGFDEQYF.